The rows below give T cell receptor beta chains drawn from one sample of a study of blood T cell repertoires in COVID-19. Clones were read by immunoSEQ multiplex PCR, and TCRdb kept only the in-frame ones, dropping some. Of over 90,000 clones in the sample, 85% to 90% were seen once. Sequencing input: peripheral blood. Receptors originate from a human donor in a cohort sampled during active COVID-19. The conserved cysteine and the conserved F or W are not part of the CDR3 here. D genes are given only for firm matches. The listing skips clone size in some rows; elsewhere it reads once, few, many or a size class.

TRBD2 | - | TRBJ2-5 | TRBV7-2 | ASSWTSGPQETQY
TRBD2 | - | TRBJ2-1 | TRBV5-1 | ASSSASGNNEQF
- | - | TRBJ1-1 | TRBV19 | ASNPGSTEAF
TRBD1 | - | TRBJ2-5 | TRBV19 | ASRRTGFETQY
TRBD2 | - | TRBJ2-1 | TRBV6-2/TRBV6-3 | ASSSPTASGSDEQF
TRBD1 | - | TRBJ2-3 | TRBV7-8 | ASSYQGGNTQY
- | - | TRBJ2-1 | TRBV7-6 | ASSLIDEQF
- | once | TRBJ2-3 | TRBV1 | TSSQGPAGGADTQY
TRBD1 | - | TRBJ1-5 | TRBV10-1 | ASGGQGADQPQH
TRBD2 | - | TRBJ2-5 | TRBV7-6 | ASSLGTVVRGQETQY
- | - | TRBJ2-7 | TRBV5-1 | ASSLLEGGSSYEQY
- | - | TRBJ2-5 | TRBV5-4 | ASSRDINQETQY
- | - | TRBJ2-2 | TRBV2 | ASNSIAHTGELF
- | once | TRBJ1-2 | TRBV19 | ASSIRTGPRSYT
TRBD2 | - | TRBJ2-7 | TRBV28 | ASSPVGLAGYEQY
- | few | TRBJ2-1 | TRBV7-2 | ASSVDGSSYNEQF
TRBD2 | - | TRBJ2-2 | TRBV11-3 | ASSLGLAGANTGELF
TRBD2 | few | TRBJ2-2 | TRBV24-1 | ATSDFPPRTSGNTGELF
TRBD1 | - | TRBJ2-5 | TRBV7-2 | ASSPLAGTGGKETQY
TRBD1 | - | TRBJ2-5 | TRBV15 | ATSGQDRVAETQY
TRBD2 | - | TRBJ2-2 | TRBV4-3 | ASSQVGLAGVPISGELF
TRBD2 | - | TRBJ2-1 | TRBV11-1 | ASNLAGGYNEQF
- | - | TRBJ2-1 | TRBV24-1 | ATSDRWTVYNEQF
- | - | TRBJ2-5 | TRBV18 | ASSPPGLGETQY
- | - | TRBJ2-1 | TRBV5-4 | ASSVSGRTGYGEQF
- | - | TRBJ2-7 | TRBV6-1 | ASSHGSTSYEQY
TRBD1 | - | TRBJ2-7 | TRBV6-2/TRBV6-3 | ASSPGQGARQY
- | - | TRBJ2-7 | TRBV11-2 | ASSLDRNSYEQY
TRBD2 | - | TRBJ2-7 | TRBV5-5 | ASSLDRGVGGSYEQY
- | - | TRBJ2-5 | TRBV9 | ASSGGGLKETQY
TRBD2 | - | TRBJ2-1 | TRBV19 | ASSTSDSGAYNEQF
TRBD1 | - | TRBJ1-1 | TRBV9 | ASSATEGAVTEAF
- | - | TRBJ2-7 | TRBV30 | AWSVRGGRRRDEQY
TRBD2 | - | TRBJ2-7 | TRBV5-1 | ASRSTSGSLDEQY
- | - | TRBJ1-3 | TRBV9 | ASSVKPSGNTIY
- | - | TRBJ1-1 | TRBV19 | ASSIAGFGTEAF
- | - | TRBJ2-3 | TRBV9 | ASSVVGGHGTDTQY
TRBD2 | - | TRBJ2-3 | TRBV3-1/TRBV3-2 | ASSLLSAGGRTDTQY
- | once | TRBJ1-2 | TRBV7-6 | ASSSRAGGYT
- | - | TRBJ2-7 | TRBV9 | ASSLNIQGAEQY
TRBD1 | - | TRBJ1-2 | TRBV7-9 | ASSDTGGDEYGYT
TRBD1 | - | TRBJ1-1 | TRBV7-2 | ASSHYRGETGITEAF
TRBD1 | - | TRBJ1-2 | TRBV3-1/TRBV3-2 | ASSQEGQGDYGYT
- | - | TRBJ2-7 | TRBV6-5 | ASSYSMGPYEQY
- | - | TRBJ1-6 | TRBV3-1/TRBV3-2 | ASSQSGQINSPLH
- | - | TRBJ2-7 | TRBV27 | ASSFKRSRGEQY
TRBD2 | - | TRBJ2-4 | TRBV5-1 | ASSSGRANIQY
- | - | TRBJ1-1 | TRBV5-4 | ASSLSGETEAF
TRBD1 | - | TRBJ1-6 | TRBV19 | ASSDRGSYNSPLH
- | - | TRBJ2-7 | TRBV11-2 | ASSLGSGSEQY